Each of the 17 T cell receptor beta chains below was sequenced from the same sample in a study of beta chain features in type 1 diabetes. Whole-study findings and limits: People with Type 1 diabetes carried modestly yet significantly shorter TCRB CDR3s in all four CD4+ subsets.

As every portion of the isolated RNA was reverse transcribed, the sequencing read expressed TCRB transcripts. The assay was immunoSEQ multiplex PCR, and TCRdb's table has in-frame clones only and misses some. The sample carries 140,000 to 150,000 clones, about 13% recorded once. These receptors' targets are unknown. Sequences were obtained from central memory CD4+ T cells from blood. The receptor set was obtained from a young man with type 1 diabetes.

The CDR3, as DNA: TGTGCCTGGAGTGAGATCGGAGGGGACAATGAGCAGTTCTTC. It specifies CAWSEIGGDNEQFF. This chain joins TRBV30 and TRBJ2-1, with D perhaps matching TRBD2 (6 bases). V dropped 1 base and J dropped 5 bases, with 12 bases sitting between them. The CDR3 is made up of 14 amino acids. Germline CDR1 and CDR2: GTSNPN and SVGIG (reference sequence).

In this sample, this clone turned up a few times. The chain uses TRBV2 and TRBJ1-6; D call uncertain. The V and J ends lost 6 bases and 5 bases respectively, with 8 bases between them. The germline CDR1 and CDR2 sequences are SNHLY and FYNNEI. CDR3 length: 13 amino acids. This CDR3 reads CASRVSHNSPLHF. In DNA, the CDR3 is TGTGCCAGCAGAGTGTCCCATAATTCACCCCTCCACTTT.

This chain connects TRBV29-1 to TRBJ1-5, with D perhaps TRBD1 (6 bases). The length of the CDR3 is 13 residues. The ends were cut back, 7 bases at V and 2 bases at J, with 12 bases in the middle. Germline lookup yields CDR1 SQVTM and CDR2 ANQGSEA. CDR3 DNA: TGCAGCGCGTCCGCAGGGGGCAATCAGCCCCAGCATTTT. Translated, it gives CSASAGGNQPQHF.

The chain employs TRBV11-3 and TRBJ2-7; either TRBD1 or TRBD2 may fit D (5 bases each). The ends were cut back, 1 base at V and 0 bases at J, with 10 bases in the middle. The CDR3 is 15 residues long. Germline V gene data show CDR1 as SGHNT and CDR2 as YENEEA. The chain's CDR3 is CASSLAGPSSYEQYF. The CDR3 DNA follows: TGTGCCAGCAGCTTAGCGGGGCCGAGCTCCTACGAGCAGTACTTC.

This clone was detected a few times. J is TRBJ1-1 and V is TRBV18; D gene unclear. Trimming cost V 0 bases and J 4 bases, with 6 bases left between them. This CDR3 is 13 amino acids long. Germline CDR1 reads KGHSH; CDR2 reads LQKENI. In nucleotides, the CDR3 is TGTGCCAGCTCACCACCAGGGTTCACTGAAGCTTTCTTT. It translates to CASSPPGFTEAFF.

There are a few counts of this clone. V usage is TRBV19 and J usage is TRBJ2-3, with 8 bases that match TRBD2. V was pared by 8 bases and J by 5 bases, with 12 bases of the junction left unmatched. This CDR3 spans 15 amino acids. Germline V CDR1 and CDR2: LNHDA, SQIVND (reference sequence). The CDR3 spells CASLAVAGPKDTQYF. CDR3 nucleotides: TGTGCCAGTCTTGCTGTAGCGGGGCCAAAAGATACGCAGTATTTT.

The V and J genes are TRBV9 and TRBJ2-5; 12 nucleotides match TRBD2. The V gene's germline CDR1 is SGDLS and CDR2 YYNGEE. J gave up 5 bases and V 0 bases, and 8 bases lay outside the gene matches. The CDR3 totals 17 residues. The DNA of the CDR3 is TGTGCCAGCAGCGTAGGAACTAGCGGGGGGAGTGTGGAGACCCAGTACTTC. This gives the protein CASSVGTSGGSVETQYF.

V is TRBV2 and J is TRBJ2-4; D is unclear. There are 12 residues in the CDR3. V was cut by 7 bases and J by 0 bases, with 4 bases left in between. The germline V gene encodes CDR1 SNHLY and CDR2 FYNNEI. The CDR3 protein is CASTLAKNIQYF. The CDR3 DNA sequence: TGTGCCAGCACCCTAGCCAAAAACATTCAGTACTTC.

This chain joins TRBV19 and TRBJ1-1, with D unresolved. Germline V gene sequence: CDR1 LNHDA, CDR2 SQIVND (reference sequence). V was cut by 7 bases and J by 1 base, with 7 bases left in between. The CDR3 runs 12 residues. CDR3 residues: CASTRTNTEAFF. DNA for the CDR3: TGTGCCAGTACTCGGACGAACACTGAAGCTTTCTTT.

This clone was seen only a few times. This chain uses TRBV7-9 with TRBJ2-5; 12 bases map to TRBD2. The CDR3 totals 16 residues. The germline gives CDR1 SEHNR, CDR2 FQNEAQ (reference sequence). After removal of 3 bases from V and 3 bases from J, the junction contained 5 bases not matched to a gene. CDR3 in amino acids: CASSFFGLAGKETQYF. The CDR3 region has the DNA TGTGCCAGCAGCTTCTTCGGACTAGCGGGGAAAGAGACCCAGTACTTC. Full variable domain (remainder filled in from reference TRBV7-9 and TRBJ2-5): DTGVSQNPRHKITKRGQNVTFRCDPISEHNRLYWYRQTLGQGPEFLTYFQNEAQLEKSRLLSDRFSAERPKGSFSTLEIQRTEQGDSAMYLCASSFFGLAGKETQYFGPGTRLLVL.

In DNA form, the CDR3 reads TGTGCCAGCAGTTACGGAGCGCAGGGCTACGAGCAGTACTTC. Translating it yields CASSYGAQGYEQYF. This chain connects TRBV6-5 to TRBJ2-7, with D perhaps matching TRBD1 (5 bases). Germline assignment: CDR1 MNHEY and CDR2 SVGAGI. The CDR3 spans 14 residues. V was clipped by 2 bases and J by 3 bases, with 11 bases between them.

This clone was seen a handful of times. V is TRBV6-5 and J is TRBJ1-2; perhaps TRBD1 as D (5 bases). With 0 bases removed from V and 4 bases from J, the gap between germline ends came to 9 bases. The CDR3 totals 14 residues. CDR1 and CDR2 from the germline V gene are MNHEY and SVGAGI. The CDR3 is CASSYSGGGYGYTF. The CDR3, as DNA: TGTGCCAGCAGTTACTCCGGGGGTGGCTATGGCTACACCTTC.

This clone was observed a few times. The J gene is TRBJ2-1, the V gene TRBV19; either TRBD1 or TRBD2 may supply D (5 bases each). CDR3 length equals 14 residues. The V end lost 8 bases, the J end lost 10 bases, and 21 bases lay between the germline ends. In germline, CDR1 is LNHDA, CDR2 SQIVND (reference sequence). The DNA of the CDR3 is TGTGCCAGTCAATCAAGAGGGGACGCCCGGGAGCAGTTCTTC. It codes for CASQSRGDAREQFF.

The chain has TRBV30 and TRBJ1-2; D may be TRBD1 (5 bases). Between the trimmed V and J ends, which lost 5 bases and 4 bases, there was a span of 11 bases. CDR3 length: 12 residues. Per the germline V gene, CDR1 is GTSNPN and CDR2 is SVGIG (reference sequence). The CDR3 DNA sequence: TGTGCCTGGGACGGGACGGTCTATGGCTACACCTTC. Its translation: CAWDGTVYGYTF.

The chain joins TRBV29-1 to TRBJ1-4; D is unresolved. The CDR3 runs to 12 residues. CDR1 and CDR2 (germline): SQVTM, ANQGSEA. V lost 5 bases, J lost 8 bases, and 12 bases lay in between. The CDR3 spells CSVRKDGEKLFF. DNA for the CDR3: TGCAGCGTTCGGAAGGACGGAGAAAAACTGTTTTTT.

This clone was counted many times. The J gene is TRBJ2-1, the V gene TRBV2; 10 bases line up with TRBD1. Germline loops: CDR1 SNHLY, CDR2 FYNNEI. Trimming cost V 10 bases and J 7 bases; bases outside gene matches: 4. CDR3 length: 12 residues. The CDR3 protein is CATGDRGNEQFF. DNA of the CDR3: TGTGCCACCGGGGACAGGGGAAATGAGCAGTTCTTC.

The chain links TRBV7-2 to TRBJ2-3, with a tentative D call TRBD2 (6 bases). V shed 5 bases and J shed 6 bases, with 24 bases lying between them. Germline V gives CDR1 SGHTA, CDR2 FQGNSA. This CDR3 comprises 17 residues. CDR3 nucleotides: TGTGCCAGCAGCCGAACCTCACTAGCACAGCCGAGGGATACGCAGTATTTT. Its translation: CASSRTSLAQPRDTQYF.